Presented here are 13 T cell receptor beta chains from one specimen sequenced in a study of beta chain features in type 1 diabetes (dated by TCRdb to between 2017 and 2018). Which antigens these TCRs recognize remains unknown. The research as a whole found: Type 1 diabetes patients showed a moderate but significant shortening of TCRB CDR3 length in all four CD4+ subsets.

The library relied on the immunoSEQ multiplex PCR assay. The entire amount of isolated RNA was reverse transcribed using the High Capacity cDNA Reverse Transcription Kit, so the sequenced TCRB transcripts were expressed ones. The source is immuneACCESS, and TCRdb retained only in-frame sequences with V and J called. Part of the clones is not carried over; for the studies checked, unresolved V genes explain less than half of this, and the remainder is unexplained. The sample has hundreds of thousands of clones on record, over 12% of them singletons. The ten largest account for just under 0.04% of the sample. The sequenced sample consisted of naive CD4+ T cells from blood. The cell subset or site label, read with the paper, signifies: true naive CD4+ T cells. The origin of the receptors is a man between 18 and 35 years old with type 1 diabetes.

In this sample, this clone turned up a few times. The rearrangement uses TRBV9 and TRBJ2-7; perhaps TRBD1 as D (6 bases). The V and J ends lost 3 bases and 0 bases respectively, with 16 bases between them. This CDR3 is 16 amino acids long. Germline V gives CDR1 SGDLS, CDR2 YYNGEE. The CDR3 protein is CASSALGGQPSYEQYF. The CDR3 bases are TGTGCCAGCAGCGCCCTCGGAGGACAGCCCTCCTACGAGCAGTACTTC.

V usage is TRBV30 and J usage is TRBJ2-5; D may match TRBD1 or TRBD2 (7 bases each). The CDR3 sequence is 14 residues long. The V gene lost 3 bases and the J gene lost 4 bases, with 15 bases spanning the gap. Germline V gene data show CDR1 as GTSNPN and CDR2 as SVGIG (reference sequence). In DNA form, the CDR3 reads TGTGCCTGGAGAGCAGGGGGGGGCAGAGAGACCCAGTACTTC. Protein sequence: CAWRAGGGRETQYF.

The rearrangement joins TRBV7-9 to TRBJ1-5, with 8 nucleotides matching TRBD1. With V trimmed by 3 bases and J by 2 bases, 6 bases remained unmatched. This CDR3 spans 16 amino acids. CDR1 and CDR2 (germline): SEHNR, FQNEAQ (reference sequence). The CDR3 spells CASSLLQGEGNQPQHF. DNA of the CDR3: TGTGCCAGCAGCTTGCTACAGGGGGAGGGCAATCAGCCCCAGCATTTT.

This sequence joins TRBV5-1 and TRBJ1-2; D remains ambiguous. The CDR3 loop spans 14 amino acids. Trimming shortened V by 4 bases and J by 8 bases, and 18 bases separated the two germline ends. Germline CDR1 is SGHRS and CDR2 is YFSETQ. Here the CDR3 reads CASSPSDPWRGYTF. The CDR3 nucleotides read TGCGCCAGCAGCCCCTCGGATCCCTGGAGGGGCTACACCTTC.

V gene TRBV9 combines with J gene TRBJ1-4; a weak D match, TRBD1 (5 bases). The CDR3 loop spans 15 amino acids. Germline V gene lookup returns CDR1 SGDLS and CDR2 YYNGEE. The ends were cut back, 1 base at V and 4 bases at J, with 11 bases in the middle. This CDR3 reads CASSVTETVNEKLFF. The CDR3 nucleotides are TGTGCCAGCAGCGTAACCGAGACAGTTAATGAAAAACTGTTTTTT. Together with reference TRBV9 and TRBJ1-4, the CDR3 gives the full variable domain: DSGVTQTPKHLITATGQRVTLRCSPRSGDLSVYWYQQSLDQGLQFLIQYYNGEERAKGNILERFSAQQFPDLHSELNLSSLELGDSALYFCASSVTETVNEKLFFGSGTQLSVL.

This clone was counted only a few times. The V gene is TRBV5-4, the J gene TRBJ2-1; D call uncertain. The CDR3 has 15 amino acids. V was cut by 0 bases and J by 6 bases, with 13 bases left in between. Germline values: CDR1 SGHNT, CDR2 YYREEE (reference sequence). As DNA, the CDR3 is TGTGCCAGCAGCTTGGGGCCTGCCCCCTCCAATGAGCAGTTCTTC. This codes for CASSLGPAPSNEQFF.

Only a few counts were recorded for this clone. The chain links TRBV7-9 to TRBJ2-7; perhaps D is TRBD1 or TRBD2 (5 bases each). CDR3 length: 16 residues. CDR1 and CDR2 from the germline V gene are SEHNR and FQNEAQ (reference sequence). V lost 0 bases and J 2 bases, leaving 14 bases between the germline ends. The CDR3 reads CASSLAAGTTAYEQYF. CDR3 DNA: TGTGCCAGCAGCTTAGCGGCTGGGACGACGGCCTACGAGCAGTACTTC.

This chain uses TRBV5-4 with TRBJ2-1, with 9 bases lining up with TRBD2. From germline, CDR1 is SGHNT and CDR2 YYREEE (reference sequence). V was clipped by 1 base and J by 9 bases; unmatched bases: 11. The CDR3 is made up of 16 amino acids. CDR3 sequence reads: CASSLFGGGAGGEQFF. In nucleotides, the CDR3 is TGTGCCAGCAGCTTGTTCGGCGGGGGGGCCGGCGGTGAGCAGTTCTTC.

The chain uses TRBV15 and TRBJ2-1; TRBD2 agrees at 14 bases. This CDR3 is built from 20 residues. The trim removed 8 bases at V and 4 bases at J, leaving 19 bases unmatched. CDR1 is LNHNV, CDR2 YYDKDF, per germline (reference sequence). The CDR3 DNA reads as TGTGCCACCTCTATCCGAGGGACTAGCGGGAGCTGGGTGGGATACAATGAGCAGTTCTTC. Protein sequence: CATSIRGTSGSWVGYNEQFF.

This chain uses TRBV9 with TRBJ2-5; D possibly corresponds to TRBD1 (6 bases). Per the germline V gene, CDR1 is SGDLS and CDR2 is YYNGEE. This CDR3 is built from 17 residues. Trimming shortened V by 4 bases and J by 10 bases, and 29 bases separated the two germline ends. The CDR3 here is CASSPNTGFPHLVSQYF. The CDR3 DNA reads TGTGCCAGCAGCCCCAACACAGGGTTCCCCCACCTAGTGAGCCAGTACTTC. The full variable domain, rest sourced from reference TRBV9 and TRBJ2-5, is DSGVTQTPKHLITATGQRVTLRCSPRSGDLSVYWYQQSLDQGLQFLIQYYNGEERAKGNILERFSAQQFPDLHSELNLSSLELGDSALYFCASSPNTGFPHLVSQYFGPGTRLLVL.

The rearrangement uses TRBV7-9 and TRBJ1-1; D gene unclear. Germline V lookup: CDR1 SEHNR, CDR2 FQNEAQ (reference sequence). This CDR3 spans 15 amino acids. V was cut by 3 bases and J by 8 bases, with 19 bases left in between. CDR3 protein: CASSLVGGGAMEAFF. The CDR3 nucleotides read TGTGCCAGCAGCTTGGTGGGAGGTGGAGCGATGGAAGCTTTCTTT.

Concerning this clone: Other nucleotide sequences in the sample specify the same CDR3. This chain uses TRBV30 with TRBJ2-5; TRBD2 matches at 15 bases. J lost 0 bases, V lost 3 bases, and 8 bases had no gene match. Germline loops: CDR1 GTSNPN, CDR2 SVGIG (reference sequence). This CDR3 has 18 amino acids. This chain's CDR3 is CAWSQGLAGGYYQETQYF. CDR3 DNA sequence: TGTGCCTGGAGCCAGGGACTAGCGGGGGGCTACTACCAAGAGACCCAGTACTTC.

Note on this clone: Other DNA sequences in the sample encode the same CDR3. The CDR3 reads CASSGGSGANVLTF. CDR3 sequence (DNA): TGTGCCAGCAGTGGCGGATCTGGGGCCAACGTCCTGACTTTC. This sequence joins TRBV2 and TRBJ2-6; no definite D call. Germline loops: CDR1 SNHLY, CDR2 FYNNEI. Trimming left V 4 bases short and J 1 base short, with 5 bases between. This CDR3 has 14 residues.